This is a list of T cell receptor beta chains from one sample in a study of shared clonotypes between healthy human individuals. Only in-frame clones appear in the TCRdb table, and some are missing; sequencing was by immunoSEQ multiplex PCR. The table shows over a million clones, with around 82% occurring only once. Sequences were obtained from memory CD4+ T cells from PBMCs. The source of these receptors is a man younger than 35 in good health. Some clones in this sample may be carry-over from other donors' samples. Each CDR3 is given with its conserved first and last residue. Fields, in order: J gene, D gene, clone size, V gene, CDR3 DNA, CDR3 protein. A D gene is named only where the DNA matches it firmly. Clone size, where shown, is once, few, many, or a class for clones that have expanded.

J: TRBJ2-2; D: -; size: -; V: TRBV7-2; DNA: TGTGCCAGCAGCTTAGCAATGGCCACCGGGGAGCTGTTTTTT; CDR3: CASSLAMATGELFF
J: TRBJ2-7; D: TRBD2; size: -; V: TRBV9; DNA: TGTGCCAGCAGTCCGGGACTAGCGGGAGGGGCCCCCTACGAGCAGTACTTC; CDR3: CASSPGLAGGAPYEQYF
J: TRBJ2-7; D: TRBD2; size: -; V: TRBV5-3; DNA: TGTGCCAGAAGAGGGGGCCTCCCGGGACTAGCCCACGAGCAGTACTTC; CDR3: CARRGGLPGLAHEQYF
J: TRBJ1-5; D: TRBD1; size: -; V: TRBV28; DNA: TGTGCCAGCAGTCTGAACGGACAGGGACGTTGGCAGCCCCAGCATTTT; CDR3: CASSLNGQGRWQPQHF
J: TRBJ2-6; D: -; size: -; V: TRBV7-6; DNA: TGTGCCAGCAGCTTAGGACGGAACTCTGGGGCCAACGTCCTGACTTTC; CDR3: CASSLGRNSGANVLTF
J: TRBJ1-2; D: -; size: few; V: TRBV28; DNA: TGTGCCAGCAGTTTACAGTTCGGGGGGCATGGCTACACCTTC; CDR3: CASSLQFGGHGYTF
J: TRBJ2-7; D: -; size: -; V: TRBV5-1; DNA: TGCGCCAGCAGCCGACAGACAGGCGCATACGAGCAGTACTTC; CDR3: CASSRQTGAYEQYF
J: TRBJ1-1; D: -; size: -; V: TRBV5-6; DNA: TGTGCCAGCAGCTTGGATCCCAGCAACACTGAAGCTTTCTTT; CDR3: CASSLDPSNTEAFF
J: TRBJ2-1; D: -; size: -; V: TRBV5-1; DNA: TGCGCCAGCAGCTCCGGGACACCCTCCTACAATGAGCAGTTCTTC; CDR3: CASSSGTPSYNEQFF
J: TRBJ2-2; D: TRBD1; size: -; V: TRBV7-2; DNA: TGTGCCAGCAGCCGAACCCTGGGACAGGGAGGGACCGGGGAGCTGTTTTTT; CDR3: CASSRTLGQGGTGELFF
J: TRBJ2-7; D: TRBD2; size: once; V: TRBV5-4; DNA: TGTGCCACCTCGATAGCGGGGTTATCTCGGGACGAGCAGTACTTC; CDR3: CATSIAGLSRDEQYF
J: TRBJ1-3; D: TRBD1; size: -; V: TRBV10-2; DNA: TGCGCCAGCATCCGCTCCGGGACAGGTGGAAACACCATATATTTT; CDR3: CASIRSGTGGNTIYF
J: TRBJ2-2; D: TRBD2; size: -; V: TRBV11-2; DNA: TGTGCCAGCAGCTTACTTACTAGCGGGAGCCCCTACACCGGGGAGCTGTTTTTT; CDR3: CASSLLTSGSPYTGELFF
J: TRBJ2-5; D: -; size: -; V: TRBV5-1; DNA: TGCGCCAGCAGCATTCAAGAGACCCAGTACTTC; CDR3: CASSIQETQYF
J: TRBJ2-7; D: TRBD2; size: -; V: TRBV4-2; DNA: TGTGCCAGCAGACGGACTAGCGGAGTCTACGAGCAGTACTTC; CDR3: CASRRTSGVYEQYF
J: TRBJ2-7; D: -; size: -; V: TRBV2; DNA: TGTGCCAGCAGACCCTTGGGCGCAAAAGACGAGCAGTACTTC; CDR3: CASRPLGAKDEQYF
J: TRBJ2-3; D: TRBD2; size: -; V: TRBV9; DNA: TGTGCCAGCAGCCCCCCAAGCGGGAGGAGCGCAGATACGCAGTATTTT; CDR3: CASSPPSGRSADTQYF
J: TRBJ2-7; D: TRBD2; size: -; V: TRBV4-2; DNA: TGTGCCAGCAGCCCCCGACTAGCGGGGATTTTGAACGAGCAGTACTTC; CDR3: CASSPRLAGILNEQYF
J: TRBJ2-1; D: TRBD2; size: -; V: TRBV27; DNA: TGTGCCAGCAGTTCCTCTAGCGGATCGGGAAGGAATGAGCAGTTCTTC; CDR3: CASSSSSGSGRNEQFF
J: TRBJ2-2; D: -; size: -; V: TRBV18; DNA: TGTGCCAGCTCCCTTACACAGACGAACACCGGGGAGCTGTTTTTT; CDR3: CASSLTQTNTGELFF
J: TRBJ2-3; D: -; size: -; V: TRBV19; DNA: TGTGCCAGTAGTATACCCCTCACAGATACGCAGTATTTT; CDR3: CASSIPLTDTQYF
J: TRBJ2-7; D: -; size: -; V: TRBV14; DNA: TGTGCCAGCAGCCATCTCGGCGGGAAGTACTACGAGCAGTACTTC; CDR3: CASSHLGGKYYEQYF
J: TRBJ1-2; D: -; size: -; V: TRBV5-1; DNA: TGCGCCAGCAGCTCCCCCGGGCCGCCTAACTATGGCTACACCTTC; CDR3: CASSSPGPPNYGYTF
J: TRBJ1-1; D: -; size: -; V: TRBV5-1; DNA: TGCGCCAGCAGCTTGGAGGGCATCTCGAACACTGAAGCTTTCTTT; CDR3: CASSLEGISNTEAFF
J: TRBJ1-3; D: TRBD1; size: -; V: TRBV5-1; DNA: TGCGCCAGCAGCCCGGGGACAGGGGGAAACACCATATATTTT; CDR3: CASSPGTGGNTIYF
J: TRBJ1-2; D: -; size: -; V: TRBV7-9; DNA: TGTGCCAGCAGCTTAGCCGGGACGTCGGACTATGGCTACACCTTC; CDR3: CASSLAGTSDYGYTF
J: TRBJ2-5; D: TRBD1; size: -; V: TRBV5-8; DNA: TGTGCCAGCAGCTTAGACAGGGGAGAGACCCAGTACTTC; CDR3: CASSLDRGETQYF
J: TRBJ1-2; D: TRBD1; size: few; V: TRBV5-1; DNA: TGCGCCACGAAAACGGACAGGACGGTGAATGGCTACACCTTC; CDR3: CATKTDRTVNGYTF
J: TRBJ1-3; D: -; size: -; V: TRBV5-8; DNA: TGTGCCAGCAGCTTGGACCAGAACTCTGGAAACACCATATATTTT; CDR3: CASSLDQNSGNTIYF
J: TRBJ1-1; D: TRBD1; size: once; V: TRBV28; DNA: TGTGCCAGCATTCCCGGGACAGCCCACACTGAAGCTTTCTTT; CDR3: CASIPGTAHTEAFF
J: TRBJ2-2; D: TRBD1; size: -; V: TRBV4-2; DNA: TGTGCCAGCAGCAAACGACAGGGGGCCGGCACCGGGGAGCTGTTTTTT; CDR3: CASSKRQGAGTGELFF
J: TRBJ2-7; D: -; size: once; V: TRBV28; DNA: TGTGCCAGCAGTTTCCCCGCCGTGGGGGCGTTCCACGAGCAGTACTTC; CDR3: CASSFPAVGAFHEQYF
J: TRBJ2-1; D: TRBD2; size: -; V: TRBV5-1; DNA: TGCGCCAGCAGCCGCGGACTAGCGGAGTACAATGAGCAGTTCTTC; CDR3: CASSRGLAEYNEQFF
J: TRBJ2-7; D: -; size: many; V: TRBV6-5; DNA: TGTGCCAGCAGCAACCGGGGACCTTACGAGCAGTACTTC; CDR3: CASSNRGPYEQYF
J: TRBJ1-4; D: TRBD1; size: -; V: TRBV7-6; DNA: TGTGCCAGCAGCGGGTGGACAGGGGGGGATGAAAAACTGTTTTTT; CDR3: CASSGWTGGDEKLFF
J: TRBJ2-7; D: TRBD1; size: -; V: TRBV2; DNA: TGTGCCAGTGGGGGGACAGGGAGCCCCTACGAGCAGTACTTC; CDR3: CASGGTGSPYEQYF
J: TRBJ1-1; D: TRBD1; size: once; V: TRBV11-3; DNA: TGTGCCAGCAGCTTAGGGGACAGGGCCACTGAAGCTTTCTTT; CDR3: CASSLGDRATEAFF
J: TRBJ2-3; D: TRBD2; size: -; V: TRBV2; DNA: TGTGCCAGCATGAAAGTGGCGGGGGTCACCTCTACGCAGTATTTT; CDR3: CASMKVAGVTSTQYF
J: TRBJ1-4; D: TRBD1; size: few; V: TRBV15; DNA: TGTGCCACCAGCAGAGATTACGTCGGGACAGGGGCCCAAGGGCTGTTTTTT; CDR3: CATSRDYVGTGAQGLFF
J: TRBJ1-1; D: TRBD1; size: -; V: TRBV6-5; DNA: TGTGCCAGCACCATGACAGGGGGCGGAAGGACTGAAGCTTTCTTT; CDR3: CASTMTGGGRTEAFF
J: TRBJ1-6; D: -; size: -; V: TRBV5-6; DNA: TGTGCCAGCAGCTTGGTTCGGGCAGATTCACCCCTCCACTTT; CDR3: CASSLVRADSPLHF
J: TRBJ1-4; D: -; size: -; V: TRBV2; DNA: TGTGCCAGCAGTTCCTTCGAAGAAAAACTGTTTTTT; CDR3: CASSSFEEKLFF
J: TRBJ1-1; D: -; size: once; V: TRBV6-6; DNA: TGTGCCAGCAGTTACTCGAAGGGTCAAGATGAAGCTTTCTTT; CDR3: CASSYSKGQDEAFF
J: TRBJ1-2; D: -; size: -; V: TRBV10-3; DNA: TGTGCCACCAAGGGCGGGGAGAGCTATGGCTACACCTTC; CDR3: CATKGGESYGYTF
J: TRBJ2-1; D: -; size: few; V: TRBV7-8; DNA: TGTGCCAGTATGGGCCGGGACTCCTTATACAATGAGCAGTTCTTC; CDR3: CASMGRDSLYNEQFF
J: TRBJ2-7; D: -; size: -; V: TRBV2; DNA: TGTGCCAGCGCTCAGGCCGAGCAGTACTTC; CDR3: CASAQAEQYF
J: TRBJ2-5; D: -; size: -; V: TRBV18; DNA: TGTGCCAGCTCACCACCATCAGGGGTGAGGGAGACCCAGTACTTC; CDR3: CASSPPSGVRETQYF